Sequencing of this T cell receptor beta chain was carried out in a study of T-cell reconstitution after alpha-beta-depleted transplantation in children. It was with unique molecular identifiers that the TCRbeta library was prepared. Each CDR3 protein gets one entry after TCRdb re-called the PCR reads with MiXCR. The sample includes roughly 250,000 distinct CDR3 sequences, around 7.8% of them seen just once. The CDR3 has 13 residues. The germline gives CDR1 DFQATT, CDR2 SNEGSKA (reference sequence). V lost 5 bases and J 5 bases, leaving 10 bases between the germline ends. In this sample, this clonotype turned up many times.

The TCR comes from a male patient aged 10 to 17 who had a stem cell transplant for acute lymphoblastic leukemia, so the T cells may come from the graft donor. The source was PBMCs, mostly from graft donor cells, collected 180 days after TCRalphabeta/CD19-depleted stem cell transplant. This sequence joins TRBV20-1 and TRBJ1-6, with D maybe TRBD1 (6 bases). The DNA for the CDR3 is TGCAGTGCTCTACAGGGTCATAATTCACCCCTCCACTTT. Its translation: CSALQGHNSPLHF.